Below are 12 T cell receptor beta chains sequenced from a single sample in a study of T cell repertoires in urothelial bladder cancer. Here immunoSEQ multiplex PCR was the method, and the copy in TCRdb shows in-frame clones only, minus some. Of 400 to 650 clones detected, around 70% appear once; the ten largest clones hold approximately 19%. Sequencing was carried out using tumor-infiltrating cells from bladder cancer. The receptors here all came from a human donor with urothelial carcinoma.

The chain couples TRBV10-3 to TRBJ2-3; the match to TRBD2 covers 14 bases. V lost 8 bases and J lost 4; bases outside the gene matches: 11. Germline assignment: CDR1 ENHRY and CDR2 SYGVKD. This CDR3 comprises 17 residues. The CDR3 DNA follows: TGTGCCATCTCCAAATCGGGACTAGCGGGAGTGGCAGATACGCAGTATTTT. This gives the protein CAISKSGLAGVADTQYF.

The V and J genes are TRBV5-1 and TRBJ1-2; D remains ambiguous. Trimming removed 6 bases from V and 4 bases from J, with 19 bases in between. The CDR3 is made up of 15 amino acids. CDR1 is SGHRS and CDR2 is YFSETQ in the germline V gene. Written as DNA, the CDR3 is TGCGCCAGCACCCCAACCCGGCAGGCGACCTATGGCTACACCTTC. Protein product: CASTPTRQATYGYTF. The complete variable domain, with remaining parts taken from reference TRBV5-1 and TRBJ1-2, reads KAGVTQTPRYLIKTRGQQVTLSCSPISGHRSVSWYQQTPGQGLQFLFEYFSETQRNKGNFPGRFSGRQFSNSRSEMNVSTLELGDSALYLCASTPTRQATYGYTFGSGTRLTVV.

The V and J genes are TRBV11-2 and TRBJ2-5; unclear D gene. There are 15 residues in the CDR3. Germline V gives CDR1 SGHAT, CDR2 FQNNGV. Trimming cost V 0 bases and J 3 bases, with 11 bases left between them. The CDR3: CASSLEAWREETQYF. In nucleotides, the CDR3 is TGTGCCAGCAGCTTAGAAGCTTGGAGAGAAGAGACCCAGTACTTC.

The chain has TRBV7-2 and TRBJ1-2; the D is unclear. V was trimmed by 4 bases and J by 3 bases, leaving 9 bases between them. CDR3 length equals 13 residues. Per germline, CDR1 SGHTA and CDR2 FQGNSA. In DNA form, the CDR3 reads TGTGCCAGCAGCTGGGGAGTTGACTATGGCTACACCTTC. Translating gives CASSWGVDYGYTF.

J is TRBJ2-5 and V is TRBV29-1, with 7 nucleotides matching TRBD1. Germline V gene lookup returns CDR1 SQVTM and CDR2 ANQGSEA. The CDR3 covers 13 residues. With V trimmed by 5 bases and J by 5 bases, 8 bases remained unmatched. The CDR3, as DNA: TGCAGCGTTACCGGGACAGTCGGGGAGACCCAGTACTTC. Its translation: CSVTGTVGETQYF.

The chain combines TRBV4-1 with TRBJ1-5; 9 bases fit TRBD1. The ends lost 1 base at V and 5 bases at J; junction bases unmatched: 12. Germline loops: CDR1 MGHRA, CDR2 YSYEKL. This CDR3 spans 18 amino acids. CDR3 sequence (DNA): TGCGCCAGCAGCCAAGGAACAGGGGGCGCGGTCAACGATCAGCCCCAGCATTTT. Translating it yields CASSQGTGGAVNDQPQHF.

This chain connects TRBV7-8 to TRBJ2-7; TRBD2 agrees at 8 bases. CDR1 SGHVS and CDR2 FQNEAQ come from the germline V gene. Trimming removed 3 bases from V and 3 bases from J; junction bases left unmatched: 10. The length of the CDR3 is 16 residues. CDR3 sequence (DNA): TGTGCCAGCAGCTTCGGGGGGGCCCATCGGAGCTACGAGCAGTACTTC. The encoded protein is CASSFGGAHRSYEQYF.

This clone was picked up one time. This chain joins TRBV5-1 and TRBJ1-1; 9 positions agree with TRBD1. This CDR3 comprises 17 residues. With V trimmed by 3 bases and J by 0 bases, 9 bases remained unmatched. Germline V gene sequence: CDR1 SGHRS, CDR2 YFSETQ. Here the CDR3 DNA reads TGCGCCAGCAGCTCAAGACAGGGGGGATTCATGAACACTGAAGCTTTCTTT. Protein: CASSSRQGGFMNTEAFF.

On this clone: At one end the junction does not follow the germline gene, possibly because of a read error. The chain is built from TRBV30 and TRBJ1-6; a possible D gene is TRBD1 (5 bases). CDR1 is GTSNPN, CDR2 SVGIG, per germline (reference sequence). The CDR3 loop spans 15 amino acids. For the CDR3, the DNA is TGTGCCGGGAGACAGTCGAGCTCCTATAATTCACCCCTCCACTTT. Amino acid sequence: CAGRQSSSYNSPLHF. The variable domain in full, with the rest retrieved from reference TRBV30 and TRBJ1-6, is SQTIHQWPATLVQPVGSPLSLECTVEGTSNPNLYWYRQAAGRGLQLLFYSVGIGQISSEVPQNLSASRPQDRQFILSSKKLLLSDSGFYLCAGRQSSSYNSPLHFGNGTRLTVT.

This sequence joins TRBV5-1 and TRBJ1-1; 9 bases agree with TRBD1. This CDR3 has 14 residues. CDR1 and CDR2 (germline): SGHRS, YFSETQ. Trimming took 4 bases from V and 4 from J; bases not matched to a gene: 5. Here the CDR3 DNA reads TGCGCCAGCAGCCTCGACAGGGGGGGCACTGAAGCTTTCTTT. Amino acid sequence: CASSLDRGGTEAFF.

The chain joins TRBV4-2 to TRBJ2-6; D is uncertain. V was trimmed by 3 bases and J by 1 base, leaving 4 bases between them. This CDR3 has 14 amino acids. Germline CDR1 reads LGHNA; CDR2 reads YNFKEQ. The CDR3: CASSHESGANVLTF. Written as DNA, the CDR3 is TGTGCCAGCAGCCACGAATCTGGGGCCAACGTCCTGACTTTC.

The chain uses TRBV5-6 and TRBJ1-1; D is unclear. Between the trimmed V and J ends, which lost 0 bases and 3 bases, there was a span of 3 bases. The germline gives CDR1 SGHDT, CDR2 YYEEEE. The CDR3 length is 12 residues. The CDR3 DNA reads as TGTGCCAGCAGCTTGGTGGACACTGAAGCTTTCTTT. As protein: CASSLVDTEAFF.